The 29 T cell receptor beta chains below come from one sample, sequenced in a study of shared clonotypes between healthy human individuals (TCRdb year 2020). Library method: the immunoSEQ multiplex PCR assay. TCRdb carries this immuneACCESS record with in-frame sequences only. Its versions omit some clonotypes, under half of them owing to an unresolved V gene in the studies checked, with the rest unexplained. The sample profile shows approximately 1.5 million clones; approximately 98.5% of them were found once. The ten largest clones capture approximately 0.38% of the sample. Sequencing was carried out using naive CD4+ T cells sorted from blood. The cell subset or site label, read with the paper, signifies: CD45RA+ positively selected. The receptors here all came from a man under 40 in good health.

This chain connects TRBV6-1 to TRBJ1-5; no clear D gene. The germline V and J ends were trimmed by 1 base and 2 bases, with 9 bases remaining between them. Germline CDR1 is MNHNS and CDR2 is SASEGT. The CDR3 has 15 amino acids. The CDR3 coding sequence is TGTGCCAGCAGTGAAGGGCTATCCGGCAATCAGCCCCAGCATTTT. The encoded protein is CASSEGLSGNQPQHF.

The V call is TRBV5-4, the J call TRBJ2-7, with D possibly being TRBD1 (5 bases). There are 14 residues in the CDR3. Trimming took 0 bases from V and 4 from J, leaving 11 bases between them. The germline gives CDR1 SGHNT, CDR2 YYREEE (reference sequence). CDR3 sequence: CASSLGREMYEQYF. The CDR3 DNA reads as TGTGCCAGCAGCTTGGGCAGGGAAATGTACGAGCAGTACTTC.

The rearrangement links TRBV6-5 to TRBJ2-2; 7 bases map to TRBD2. The germline gives CDR1 MNHEY, CDR2 SVGAGI. Germline trimming cut 4 bases from V and 2 bases from J; bases unmatched to any gene: 7. The CDR3 length is 16 residues. CDR3 nucleotide sequence: TGTGCCAGCAGTTCCCGCGGGGGACTCAACACCGGGGAGCTGTTTTTT. Translation gives CASSSRGGLNTGELFF.

Details on this clone: Other DNA sequences in the same sample also yield this CDR3. The chain joins TRBV19 to TRBJ2-5, with D maybe TRBD1 (6 bases). The V and J ends lost 1 base and 2 bases respectively, with 8 bases between them. The CDR3 sequence is 14 residues long. Per germline, CDR1 LNHDA and CDR2 SQIVND (reference sequence). CDR3: CASSIGGQQETQYF. CDR3 sequence (DNA): TGTGCCAGTAGTATAGGGGGGCAGCAAGAGACCCAGTACTTC.

The chain couples TRBV2 to TRBJ2-1; either TRBD1 or TRBD2 may fit D (5 bases each). The germline CDR1 and CDR2 sequences are SNHLY and FYNNEI. The CDR3 consists of 15 residues. V lost 11 bases to trimming and J lost 9 bases, with 26 bases between them. The CDR3 region has the DNA TGTGCCCCAACCCTCCGGGACCCCGATCGCAGTGAGCAGTTCTTC. Translated: CAPTLRDPDRSEQFF.

The V and J genes are TRBV28 and TRBJ1-1; TRBD1 matches 7 bases. The CDR3 has 13 residues. The junction had 4 bases not matched to a gene; V was cut back by 3 bases and J by 6 bases. Per germline, CDR1 MDHEN and CDR2 SYDVKM. CDR3 amino acids: CASSFPGTAEAFF. The CDR3, as DNA: TGTGCCAGCAGTTTTCCGGGGACAGCTGAAGCTTTCTTT.

The V gene is TRBV25-1, the J gene TRBJ1-1; 9 bases fit TRBD1. CDR1 MGHDK and CDR2 SYGVNS come from the germline V gene. This CDR3 has 14 amino acids. V shed 6 bases and J 5 bases; nucleotides not matched to a gene: 7. The CDR3 region is CASRTGGGVTEAFF. CDR3 sequence (DNA): TGTGCCAGCAGGACAGGGGGTGGGGTGACTGAAGCTTTCTTT.

The chain recombines TRBV29-1 with TRBJ2-7, with TRBD2 matching 9 bases. The junction had 8 bases not matched to a gene; V was cut back by 6 bases and J by 5 bases. This CDR3 contains 13 residues. Germline V CDR1 and CDR2: SQVTM, ANQGSEA. The CDR3 DNA sequence: TGCAGCGTAAGCGGACTAGCGTTACACGAGCAGTACTTC. Protein: CSVSGLALHEQYF.

V usage is TRBV12-5 and J usage is TRBJ2-7; D perhaps matches TRBD2 (6 bases). Trimming left V 2 bases short and J 3 bases short, with 8 bases between. CDR3 size: 13 residues. The germline gives CDR1 LGHNT, CDR2 FRNRAP. CDR3 nucleotide sequence: TGTGCTAGTGGTTTGCTGGGGGGCTACGAGCAGTACTTC. Its protein product is CASGLLGGYEQYF. Full variable domain (rest looked up from reference TRBV12-5 and TRBJ2-7): DARVTQTPRHKVTEMGQEVTMRCQPILGHNTVFWYRQTMMQGLELLAYFRNRAPLDDSGMPKDRFSAEMPDATLATLKIQPSEPRDSAVYFCASGLLGGYEQYFGPGTRLTVT.

The rearrangement joins TRBV19 to TRBJ2-3; D is ambiguous. Looked up from germline, CDR1 is LNHDA and CDR2 is SQIVND (reference sequence). This CDR3 is 15 amino acids long. V gave up 5 bases and J gave up 3 bases, with 15 bases separating them. The CDR3 spells CASSPRTLGTDTQYF. The CDR3 nucleotides read TGTGCCAGTAGTCCGCGGACGCTAGGTACAGATACGCAGTATTTT.

The chain employs TRBV11-2 and TRBJ2-3, with D possibly being TRBD1 (5 bases). CDR1 SGHAT and CDR2 FQNNGV come from the germline V gene. Between the trimmed V and J ends, which lost 2 bases and 4 bases, there was a span of 10 bases. The CDR3 covers 14 residues. The DNA of the CDR3 is TGTGCCAGCAGCTTATGGTGGGGCGCAGATACGCAGTATTTT. Translating gives CASSLWWGADTQYF.

The genes are TRBV7-3 and TRBJ1-1, with D hard to call. Trimming took off 3 bases at V and 2 bases at J, with 4 bases between the two ends. Germline lookup yields CDR1 SGHTA and CDR2 FQGTGA. CDR3 length: 12 residues. CDR3 protein: CASSFDNTEAFF. The CDR3 nucleotides read TGTGCCAGCAGCTTCGACAACACTGAAGCTTTCTTT.

The chain joins TRBV13 to TRBJ2-1; D might be TRBD1 or TRBD2, each matching 5 bases. Deletions cut 8 bases from V and 8 bases from J, with 16 bases between. The CDR3 has 13 amino acids. The V gene's germline CDR1 is PRHDT and CDR2 FYEKMQ (reference sequence). DNA for the CDR3: TGTGCCAGCCACGGGGTTTGGGGCGATGAGCAGTTCTTC. It codes for CASHGVWGDEQFF.

On this clone: The same CDR3 is also encoded by other DNA sequences in this sample. V and J are TRBV5-1 and TRBJ1-1; D is perhaps TRBD1 (5 bases). The V and J ends lost 4 bases and 3 bases respectively, with 13 bases between them. The length of the CDR3 is 14 residues. Germline lookup yields CDR1 SGHRS and CDR2 YFSETQ. The CDR3 reads CASSLGAGDTEAFF. CDR3 DNA sequence: TGCGCCAGCAGCCTCGGGGCCGGGGACACTGAAGCTTTCTTT.

In its sample, this clone was seen once. This sequence joins TRBV7-9 and TRBJ2-2; D not certain. Germline V gene lookup returns CDR1 SEHNR and CDR2 FQNEAQ (reference sequence). This CDR3 spans 16 amino acids. Trimming removed 5 bases at V and 2 bases at J, with 15 bases between. The CDR3 DNA sequence: TGTGCCAGCAGCACTACCCGAGAAGGTAACACCGGGGAGCTGTTTTTT. Translation: CASSTTREGNTGELFF. Based on the CDR3 plus reference TRBV7-9 and TRBJ2-2, the full variable domain is DTGVSQNPRHKITKRGQNVTFRCDPISEHNRLYWYRQTLGQGPEFLTYFQNEAQLEKSRLLSDRFSAERPKGSFSTLEIQRTEQGDSAMYLCASSTTREGNTGELFFGEGSRLTVL.

The CDR3 coding sequence is TGTGCCAGCAGCTTAGCGCTCGCTAGCGGGAGGGCCGTTGAGACCCAGTACTTC. This translates into CASSLALASGRAVETQYF. The chain combines TRBV7-9 with TRBJ2-5; TRBD2 agrees at 12 bases. Germline-derived CDR1 and CDR2 are SEHNR and FQNEAQ (reference sequence). CDR3 size: 18 residues. The V segment lost 0 bases and the J segment 5 bases; nucleotides outside the gene matches: 10.

This chain uses TRBV9 with TRBJ2-2, with D possibly matching TRBD1 (5 bases). CDR1 SGDLS and CDR2 YYNGEE come from the germline V gene. V gave up 1 base and J gave up 2 bases, with 12 bases separating them. The CDR3 has 16 amino acids. The DNA of the CDR3 is TGTGCCAGCAGCGTAAGCCAGGGCGGCAACACCGGGGAGCTGTTTTTT. This sequence encodes CASSVSQGGNTGELFF. The whole variable domain, remainder taken from reference TRBV9 and TRBJ2-2, is DSGVTQTPKHLITATGQRVTLRCSPRSGDLSVYWYQQSLDQGLQFLIQYYNGEERAKGNILERFSAQQFPDLHSELNLSSLELGDSALYFCASSVSQGGNTGELFFGEGSRLTVL.

The V and J genes are TRBV6-1 and TRBJ2-7, with D possibly TRBD2 on 5 matching bases. The CDR3 consists of 13 residues. The V end was cut by 3 bases, the J end by 10 bases, with 16 bases between. Germline V lookup: CDR1 MNHNS, CDR2 SASEGT. CDR3 coding DNA: TGTGCCAGCAGTGAGTCCGGGAAATCCCCACAGTACTTC. This gives the protein CASSESGKSPQYF.

The V call is TRBV19, the J call TRBJ1-5; D uncertain. This CDR3 is 15 amino acids long. V was clipped by 3 bases and J by 0 bases, with 9 bases between them. The V gene's germline CDR1 is LNHDA and CDR2 SQIVND (reference sequence). CDR3 DNA sequence: TGTGCCAGTAGTATTACTCCGGATAGCAATCAGCCCCAGCATTTT. This codes for CASSITPDSNQPQHF.

The V call is TRBV4-3, the J call TRBJ1-3; D gene unclear. Trimming shortened V by 0 bases and J by 0 bases, and 12 bases separated the two germline ends. The CDR3 extends over 17 amino acids. Germline CDR1 reads LGHNA; CDR2 reads YSLEER. The CDR3 sequence: CASSQDSRAASGNTIYF. The DNA of the CDR3 is TGCGCCAGCAGCCAAGACTCTCGCGCGGCCTCTGGAAACACCATATATTTT.

The chain couples TRBV19 to TRBJ1-5, with a tentative D call TRBD1 (5 bases). The V end lost 9 bases, the J end lost 0 bases, and 12 bases lay between the germline ends. This CDR3 comprises 14 residues. The V gene's germline CDR1 is LNHDA and CDR2 SQIVND (reference sequence). The DNA of the CDR3 is TGTGCCAGCGCCCCGACAGCTAGCAATCAGCCCCAGCATTTT. Translating gives CASAPTASNQPQHF.

The chain couples TRBV7-9 to TRBJ1-2, with D possibly matching TRBD1 (5 bases). This CDR3 has 12 amino acids. Germline V lookup: CDR1 SEHNR, CDR2 FQNEAQ (reference sequence). Deletions cut 5 bases from V and 4 bases from J, with 8 bases between. The CDR3 nucleotides read TGTGCCAGCAGCCCAGGGTCCTATGGCTACACCTTC. Its protein product is CASSPGSYGYTF.

The gene calls are TRBV19 and TRBJ1-3, with D unclear. Trimming took 3 bases from V and 2 from J, leaving 8 bases between them. This CDR3 has 14 residues. Germline CDR1 is LNHDA and CDR2 is SQIVND (reference sequence). The CDR3 DNA follows: TGTGCCAGTAGTATGGATACAGCTGGAAACACCATATATTTT. It encodes CASSMDTAGNTIYF.

Points on this clone: At one boundary the junction diverges from the germline segment, which might be a read error. The chain employs TRBV7-7 and TRBJ2-7, with D possibly TRBD1 on 6 matching bases. The CDR3 totals 15 residues. From germline, CDR1 is SSHAT and CDR2 FNYEAQ (reference sequence). CDR3 loop: CASSLGQGSRYEQYF. CDR3 DNA: TGTGCTAGCAGCTTAGGTCAGGGGTCCCGCTACGAGCAGTACTTC.

This sequence joins TRBV15 and TRBJ2-1; no clear D. Trimming pared 9 bases from V and 8 bases from J, leaving 11 bases between. Germline assignment: CDR1 LNHNV and CDR2 YYDKDF (reference sequence). This CDR3 comprises 11 residues. The CDR3 nucleotides read TGTGCCACTACGAGGATGGATGAGCAGTTCTTC. It codes for CATTRMDEQFF.

V usage is TRBV5-5 and J usage is TRBJ2-7; D is perhaps TRBD1 or TRBD2 (5 bases each). The V end was cut by 3 bases, the J end by 0 bases, with 13 bases between. The CDR3 sequence is 15 residues long. Germline V CDR1 and CDR2: SGHKS, YYEKEE (reference sequence). The CDR3 region is CASSSYKGSSYEQYF. CDR3 bases: TGTGCCAGCAGCTCTTACAAGGGGAGCTCCTACGAGCAGTACTTC.

The V and J genes are TRBV7-2 and TRBJ1-3, with unresolved D. This CDR3 has 13 residues. Germline CDR1 SGHTA, CDR2 FQGNSA. Trimming left V 1 base short and J 4 bases short, with 5 bases between. The CDR3 region has the DNA TGTGCCAGCAGCTTAGTAGTAGGAAACACCATATATTTT. This codes for CASSLVVGNTIYF.

This chain uses TRBV9 with TRBJ2-7; possibly TRBD2 for D (6 bases). V was shortened by 0 bases and J by 0 bases, with 13 bases between the two germline ends. The CDR3 is made up of 16 amino acids. Germline V gene data show CDR1 as SGDLS and CDR2 as YYNGEE. CDR3 protein: CASSVGLLANSYEQYF. As DNA, the CDR3 is TGTGCCAGCAGCGTAGGTTTGCTAGCGAACTCCTACGAGCAGTACTTC.

The rearrangement uses TRBV25-1 and TRBJ1-5, with TRBD1 as a possible D gene (6 bases). CDR1 and CDR2 (germline): MGHDK, SYGVNS. The CDR3 sequence is 12 residues long. The V gene lost 6 bases and the J gene lost 7 bases, with 10 bases spanning the gap. In nucleotides, the CDR3 is TGTGCCAGCAGACAGGGAGACCAGCCCCAGCATTTT. Encoded protein: CASRQGDQPQHF.